A single sample is the source of the 3 T cell receptor beta chains below, sequenced in a study of blood T cell repertoires in COVID-19. Using immunoSEQ multiplex PCR, the repertoire was profiled, and TCRdb retains in-frame clones only, with some absent. The repertoire holds 55,000 to 75,000 clones, with around 87% as singletons. Sequenced sample: peripheral blood. Receptors were obtained from a human donor with active COVID-19. The donor label of this sample is uncertain.

The V gene is TRBV10-2, the J gene TRBJ2-5, with D perhaps matching TRBD1 (6 bases). The CDR3 is made up of 14 amino acids. Germline CDR1 WSHSY, CDR2 SAAADI. Trimming stripped 4 bases from V and 1 base from J, with 10 bases between. The CDR3 nucleotides are TGCGCCAGCAGTGGACAGGCCTTCCAAGAGACCCAGTACTTC. It is translated as CASSGQAFQETQYF.

The V call is TRBV5-4, the J call TRBJ2-7, with 8 bases aligning to TRBD1. The CDR3 sequence is 13 residues long. The germline CDR1 and CDR2 sequences are SGHNT and YYREEE (reference sequence). The J segment lost 9 bases and the V segment lost 4 bases, leaving 9 bases of the junction unmatched. The CDR3 loop reads CASSNPDRGRQYF. In DNA, the CDR3 is TGTGCCAGCAGCAACCCTGACAGGGGACGGCAGTACTTC. The full variable domain, completed using reference TRBV5-4 and TRBJ2-7, is ETGVTQSPTHLIKTRGQQVTLRCSSQSGHNTVSWYQQALGQGPQFIFQYYREEENGRGNFPPRFSGLQFPNYSSELNVNALELDDSALYLCASSNPDRGRQYFGPGTRLTVT.

The V call is TRBV9, the J call TRBJ2-2; D gene uncertain. The CDR3 consists of 16 residues. Deletions cut 3 bases from V and 6 bases from J, with 18 bases between. Germline V gene sequence: CDR1 SGDLS, CDR2 YYNGEE. The CDR3: CASSALTPLLAGELFF. CDR3 sequence (DNA): TGTGCCAGCAGCGCTTTAACTCCCCTACTGGCCGGGGAGCTGTTTTTT.